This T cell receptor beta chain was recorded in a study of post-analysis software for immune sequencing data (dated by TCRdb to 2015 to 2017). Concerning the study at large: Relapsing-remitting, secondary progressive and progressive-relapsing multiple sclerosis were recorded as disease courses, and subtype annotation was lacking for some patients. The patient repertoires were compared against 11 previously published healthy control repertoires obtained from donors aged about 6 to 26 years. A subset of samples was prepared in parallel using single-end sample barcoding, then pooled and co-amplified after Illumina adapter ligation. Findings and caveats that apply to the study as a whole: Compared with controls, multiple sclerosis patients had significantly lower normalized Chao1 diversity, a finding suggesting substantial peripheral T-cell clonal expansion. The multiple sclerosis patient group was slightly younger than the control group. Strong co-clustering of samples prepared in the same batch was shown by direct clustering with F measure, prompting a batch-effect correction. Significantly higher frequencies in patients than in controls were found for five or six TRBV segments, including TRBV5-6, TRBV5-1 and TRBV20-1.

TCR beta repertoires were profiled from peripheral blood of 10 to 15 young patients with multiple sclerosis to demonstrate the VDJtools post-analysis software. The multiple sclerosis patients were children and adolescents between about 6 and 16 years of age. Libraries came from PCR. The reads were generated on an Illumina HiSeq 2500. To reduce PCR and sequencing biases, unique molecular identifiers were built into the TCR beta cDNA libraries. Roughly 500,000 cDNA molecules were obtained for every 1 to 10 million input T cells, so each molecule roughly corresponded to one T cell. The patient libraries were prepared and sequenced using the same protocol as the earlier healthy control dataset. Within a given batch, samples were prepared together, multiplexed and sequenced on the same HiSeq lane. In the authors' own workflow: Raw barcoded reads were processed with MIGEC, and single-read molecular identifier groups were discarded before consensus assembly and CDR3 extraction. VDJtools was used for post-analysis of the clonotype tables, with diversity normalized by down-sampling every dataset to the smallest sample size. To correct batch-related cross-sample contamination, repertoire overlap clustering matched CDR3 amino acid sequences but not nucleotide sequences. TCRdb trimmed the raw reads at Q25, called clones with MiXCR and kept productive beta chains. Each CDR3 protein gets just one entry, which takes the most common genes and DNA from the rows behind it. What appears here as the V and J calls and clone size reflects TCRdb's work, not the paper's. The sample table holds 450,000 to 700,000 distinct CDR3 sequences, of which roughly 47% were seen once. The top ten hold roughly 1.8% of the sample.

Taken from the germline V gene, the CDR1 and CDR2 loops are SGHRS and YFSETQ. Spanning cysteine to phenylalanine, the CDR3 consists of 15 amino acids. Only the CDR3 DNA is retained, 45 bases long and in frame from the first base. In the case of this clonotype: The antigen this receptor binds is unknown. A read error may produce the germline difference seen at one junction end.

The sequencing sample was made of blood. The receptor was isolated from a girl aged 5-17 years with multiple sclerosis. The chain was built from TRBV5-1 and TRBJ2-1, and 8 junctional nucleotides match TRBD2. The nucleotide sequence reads TGCGCCAGCAGCTTCCTTAGCGGGGCCTACAATGAGCGGTTCTTC. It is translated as CASSFLSGAYNERFF.